These 21 T cell receptor beta chains share one sample of origin, sequenced in a study of cytomegalovirus exposure and HLA in healthy donors. The PCR contained 60 Vbeta and 13 Jbeta primers. TCRdb keeps only in-frame clones here, not all; method: immunoSEQ multiplex PCR. The table shows about 120,000 clones, with roughly 80% occurring only once. Material: PBMCs. These receptors all stem from a woman in her twenties or thirties in good health and CMV-seropositive.

V gene TRBV7-2 combines with J gene TRBJ2-7; 11 bases are shared with TRBD2. Per the germline V gene, CDR1 is SGHTA and CDR2 is FQGNSA. Trimming took 5 bases from V and 3 from J; bases not matched to a gene: 3. The CDR3 is 14 residues long. This CDR3 reads CASSAGLAGYEQYF. CDR3 in DNA: TGTGCCAGCAGCGCCGGACTAGCGGGCTACGAGCAGTACTTC.

The V gene is TRBV28, the J gene TRBJ1-2; 9 bases align to TRBD1. J gave up 0 bases and V 6 bases, and 14 bases lay outside the gene matches. CDR1 and CDR2 from the germline V gene are MDHEN and SYDVKM. This CDR3 has 18 residues. CDR3 in DNA: TGTGCCAGCAGCTTAGGGGGGACAGGGTGGAAAGCTAACTATGGCTACACCTTC. Amino acids: CASSLGGTGWKANYGYTF.

V and J are TRBV9 and TRBJ1-1, with D possibly being TRBD1 (6 bases). CDR1 SGDLS and CDR2 YYNGEE come from the germline V gene. V lost 3 bases and J lost 3, with 12 bases in between. CDR3 size: 14 residues. The CDR3: CASSADQGYTEAFF. DNA of the CDR3: TGTGCCAGCAGCGCCGATCAGGGGTACACTGAAGCTTTCTTT.

As regards this clone: One end of the junction varies from germline; a read error may be responsible. CDR3 amino acids: CASNPQGPFF. The DNA for the CDR3 is TGTGCCAGCAACCCACAGGGACCCTTCTTC. This chain connects TRBV6-4 to TRBJ1-2, with D possibly matching TRBD1 (6 bases). Per the germline V gene, CDR1 is MRHNA and CDR2 is SNTAGT. CDR3 size: 10 residues.

This chain joins TRBV7-3 and TRBJ2-3, with D perhaps matching TRBD2 (5 bases). The CDR3 is 14 residues long. V lost 5 bases and J 7 bases, leaving 16 bases between the germline ends. Germline values: CDR1 SGHTA, CDR2 FQGTGA. The CDR3 loop reads CASSPSYGFNTQYF. CDR3 in DNA: TGTGCCAGCAGCCCTAGCTACGGATTTAATACGCAGTATTTT. The whole variable domain, remainder taken from reference TRBV7-3 and TRBJ2-3, is GAGVSQTPSNKVTEKGKYVELRCDPISGHTALYWYRQSLGQGPEFLIYFQGTGAADDSGLPNDRFFAVRPEGSVSTLKIQRTERGDSAVYLCASSPSYGFNTQYFGPGTRLTVL.

In the case of this clone: Mismatch with germline at one junction end may stem from a read error. The rearrangement joins TRBV20-1 to TRBJ2-5, with D possibly matching TRBD2 (6 bases). The CDR3 is 11 amino acids. Germline CDR1 DFQATT, CDR2 SNEGSKA (reference sequence). In DNA, the CDR3 is TGCAGTCCTAGGAGGGCGGAGACCCAGTACTTC. Translating it yields CSPRRAETQYF.

The J gene is TRBJ2-2, the V gene TRBV5-4, with a weak D call TRBD1 (6 bases). CDR1 is SGHNT, CDR2 YYREEE, per germline (reference sequence). The CDR3 sequence is 15 residues long. V dropped 0 bases and J dropped 3 bases, with 9 bases sitting between them. This chain's CDR3 is CASSLDRVDTGELFF. The CDR3 bases are TGTGCCAGCAGCTTGGACAGGGTCGACACCGGGGAGCTGTTTTTT. The entire variable domain, with the rest obtained from reference TRBV5-4 and TRBJ2-2, is as follows: ETGVTQSPTHLIKTRGQQVTLRCSSQSGHNTVSWYQQALGQGPQFIFQYYREEENGRGNFPPRFSGLQFPNYSSELNVNALELDDSALYLCASSLDRVDTGELFFGEGSRLTVL.

This clone was found a few times. The genes are TRBV13 and TRBJ2-7, with 11 bases matching TRBD1. V trimming: 0 bases; J trimming: 3 bases; junction bases outside the gene matches: 1. The CDR3 is 15 residues long. Germline CDR1 and CDR2: PRHDT and FYEKMQ (reference sequence). CDR3 DNA: TGTGCCAGCAGCTTAGGGGGGACAGGGGGCTACGAGCAGTACTTC. This gives the protein CASSLGGTGGYEQYF. The complete variable domain, with remaining parts taken from reference TRBV13 and TRBJ2-7, reads AAGVIQSPRHLIKEKRETATLKCYPIPRHDTVYWYQQGPGQDPQFLISFYEKMQSDKGSIPDRFSAQQFSDYHSELNMSSLELGDSALYFCASSLGGTGGYEQYFGPGTRLTVT.

The V gene is TRBV30, the J gene TRBJ1-5; 7 bases map to TRBD1. There are 14 residues in the CDR3. Losses at the gene ends were 2 bases for V and 4 bases for J; bases not matched to a gene: 5. Germline lookup yields CDR1 GTSNPN and CDR2 SVGIG (reference sequence). The CDR3 DNA follows: TGTGCCTGGAGTAGGACAGGATCGAATCAGCCCCAGCATTTT. Translated: CAWSRTGSNQPQHF.

CDR3 residues: CASSPEAGAGQETQYF. The CDR3 region has the DNA TGTGCCAGCAGCCCAGAGGCGGGGGCGGGCCAAGAGACCCAGTACTTC. The V gene is TRBV7-9, the J gene TRBJ2-5; possibly TRBD2 for D (7 bases). V lost 5 bases, J lost 1 base, and 17 bases lay in between. From germline, CDR1 is SEHNR and CDR2 FQNEAQ (reference sequence). This CDR3 is built from 16 residues.

This clone was recorded a few times. At one boundary the junction diverges from the germline segment, which might be a read error. The chain recombines TRBV7-9 with TRBJ2-7; perhaps D is TRBD1 or TRBD2 (7 bases each). The germline CDR1 and CDR2 sequences are SEHNR and FQNEAQ (reference sequence). The CDR3 has 14 amino acids. The CDR3 is CSSSLAGGEREQYF. CDR3 coding DNA: TGTTCCAGCAGCTTAGCAGGGGGGGAGAGGGAGCAGTACTTC.

This sequence joins TRBV9 and TRBJ2-1; 8 bases match TRBD2. Losses at the gene ends were 4 bases for V and 12 bases for J; bases not matched to a gene: 12. The V gene's germline CDR1 is SGDLS and CDR2 YYNGEE. The CDR3 totals 14 residues. CDR3 nucleotides: TGTGCCAGCAGCCCTACCGGGGGGGCGTTAGGGCAGTTCTTC. Its translation is CASSPTGGALGQFF.

This clone appeared a few times. The genes are TRBV7-9 and TRBJ2-5; 7 nucleotides agree with TRBD1. Looked up from germline, CDR1 is SEHNR and CDR2 is FQNEAQ (reference sequence). CDR3 length: 13 amino acids. V lost 4 bases, J lost 5 bases, and 4 bases stayed unmatched. Written as DNA, the CDR3 is TGTGCCAGCAGCTCAAGGGGGCTTGAGACCCAGTACTTC. Its protein is CASSSRGLETQYF.

This chain's CDR3 is CASSILLAGGREQYF. In DNA form, the CDR3 reads TGTGCCAGCAGCATACTTTTAGCGGGGGGGCGCGAGCAGTACTTC. This sequence joins TRBV6-5 and TRBJ2-7; 11 bases match TRBD2. Germline V CDR1 and CDR2: MNHEY, SVGAGI. Losses at the gene ends were 6 bases for V and 6 bases for J; bases not matched to a gene: 10. The CDR3 contains 15 residues.

The chain links TRBV4-3 to TRBJ1-5; D is ambiguous. V lost 1 base and J 6 bases, leaving 7 bases between the germline ends. CDR1 is LGHNA, CDR2 YSLEER, per germline. This CDR3 region has 13 residues. The DNA for the CDR3 is TGCGCCAGCAGCCAAGGGCCATTTCAGCCCCAGCATTTT. The encoded protein is CASSQGPFQPQHF.

This clone turned up a few times. The chain joins TRBV6-6 to TRBJ2-5; 12 bases align to TRBD2. CDR1 and CDR2 (germline): MNHNY, SVGAGI (reference sequence). The CDR3 has 15 amino acids. With V trimmed by 2 bases and J by 3 bases, 1 base remained unmatched. In DNA form, the CDR3 reads TGTGCCAGCAGTTACCGGACTAGCGGGGAAGAGACCCAGTACTTC. Translation: CASSYRTSGEETQYF.

V and J are TRBV6-5 and TRBJ2-7; 8 bases map to TRBD1. Germline CDR1 is MNHEY and CDR2 is SVGAGI. The CDR3 extends over 15 amino acids. V lost 6 bases to trimming and J lost 4 bases; unmatched junction nucleotides: 11. The CDR3 DNA reads as TGTGCCAGCAGATATAAGCGGACAGGGCCTTACGAGCAGTACTTC. The encoded protein is CASRYKRTGPYEQYF.

CDR3 sequence reads: CASSLGTGGTGELFF. In DNA form, the CDR3 reads TGTGCCAGCAGCCTCGGGACAGGGGGTACCGGGGAGCTGTTTTTT. This rearrangement joins TRBV5-4 to TRBJ2-2, with 11 bases that match TRBD1. Germline CDR1 reads SGHNT; CDR2 reads YYREEE (reference sequence). Trimming at V came to 4 bases and at J to 5 bases, leaving 4 bases not matched to a gene. The CDR3 has 15 residues.

The genes are TRBV29-1 and TRBJ1-1; D remains ambiguous. Germline V gene sequence: CDR1 SQVTM, CDR2 ANQGSEA. V lost 3 bases to trimming and J lost 0 bases, with 8 bases between them. The CDR3 runs 13 residues. CDR3 protein: CSVERPLNTEAFF. In DNA, the CDR3 is TGCAGCGTTGAGCGTCCATTGAACACTGAAGCTTTCTTT.

The rearrangement links TRBV30 to TRBJ1-2; D is possibly TRBD1 (5 bases). Per the germline V gene, CDR1 is GTSNPN and CDR2 is SVGIG (reference sequence). Trimming removed 0 bases from V and 7 bases from J, with 15 bases in between. The CDR3 spans 14 residues. For the CDR3, the DNA is TGTGCCTGGAGTGTGGCAGGGAGGATCGTTGGCTACACCTTC. The encoded protein is CAWSVAGRIVGYTF.

The rearrangement uses TRBV18 and TRBJ2-1; the D gene is possibly TRBD1 (6 bases). In germline, CDR1 is KGHSH, CDR2 LQKENI. V was pared by 3 bases and J by 5 bases, with 14 bases between. The CDR3 consists of 15 residues. The CDR3 protein is CASSPTGPPHNEQFF. In DNA form, the CDR3 reads TGTGCCAGCTCACCCACAGGGCCCCCCCACAATGAGCAGTTCTTC.